The 5 T cell receptor beta chains listed next were all sequenced from one sample in a study of T cell responses to AZD1222 COVID-19 vaccine. Profiling relied on immunoSEQ multiplex PCR, and the TCRdb table lists in-frame clones only, not all of them. The table has 80,000 to 95,000 clones, about nine tenths seen once. Sequenced material: peripheral blood, taken 28 days after the second AZD1222 dose. These receptors originate from an adult who received the AZD1222 COVID-19 vaccine.

This chain connects TRBV7-9 to TRBJ2-3, with TRBD1 as a possible D gene (5 bases). The CDR3 runs to 15 residues. CDR1 is SEHNR and CDR2 is FQNEAQ in the germline V gene (reference sequence). The V end was cut by 1 base, the J end by 1 base, with 9 bases between. CDR3 sequence reads: CASSLGTQGTDTQYF. Here the CDR3 DNA reads TGTGCCAGCAGCTTAGGGACACAAGGCACAGATACGCAGTATTTT.

Notes on this clone: The junction departs from germline at one end; a sequencing error may be responsible. The genes are TRBV7-7 and TRBJ2-2, with D tentatively TRBD1 or TRBD2 (5 bases each). CDR3 length: 15 residues. CDR1 and CDR2 (germline): SSHAT, FNYEAQ (reference sequence). CDR3 sequence: CASSLDPGPTGELFF. CDR3 DNA sequence: TGTGCTAGCAGCTTGGACCCGGGACCCACCGGGGAGCTGTTTTTT.

V usage is TRBV3-1 (or the pseudogene TRBV3-2) and J usage is TRBJ2-5; 15 bases line up with TRBD2. V was pared by 1 base and J by 2 bases, with 8 bases of the junction left unmatched. Germline-derived CDR1 and CDR2 are LGHDT and YNNKEL (reference sequence). The CDR3 is 19 residues long. CDR3 amino acids: CASSQGPGLAGGPQETQYF. In nucleotides, the CDR3 is TGTGCCAGCAGCCAAGGCCCGGGACTAGCGGGGGGCCCTCAAGAGACCCAGTACTTC.

CDR3 bases: TGCGCCAGCAGCTTAGCCGGGACTCGCGGTTCCTACAATGAGCAGTTCTTC. It specifies CASSLAGTRGSYNEQFF. The V call is TRBV5-1, the J call TRBJ2-1, with D perhaps matching TRBD2 (6 bases). Trimming shortened V by 2 bases and J by 1 base, and 16 bases separated the two germline ends. Per germline, CDR1 SGHRS and CDR2 YFSETQ. The CDR3 is 17 amino acids.

The J gene is TRBJ1-2, the V gene TRBV19, with 8 bases identical to TRBD1. Per germline, CDR1 LNHDA and CDR2 SQIVND (reference sequence). V dropped 3 bases and J dropped 3; count of bases not matched to a gene: 3. This CDR3 has 14 amino acids. The CDR3 sequence is CASSMGTGDYGYTF. DNA for the CDR3: TGTGCCAGTAGTATGGGGACAGGCGACTATGGCTACACCTTC.